This T cell receptor (beta chain) was sequenced in a study of shared clonotypes between healthy human individuals. Per germline, CDR1 MGHDK and CDR2 SYGVNS. V was shortened by 5 bases and J by 3 bases, with 20 bases between the two germline ends. CDR3 length: 16 residues. Regarding this clone: The sample holds other DNA sequences that translate to the same CDR3.

Data came from immunoSEQ multiplex PCR; TCRdb stores just in-frame clones and leaves some out. The sample carries 2 million to 2.5 million clones, roughly 93% recorded once. CD4+ cell separation produced CD45RA+ naive and CD45RA-negative memory subsets. Sequencing used naive CD4+ T cells from PBMCs. The subset was: CD45RA+ positively selected. The sequence derives from a man aged 18-30 years in good health. Some clones in this sample may be carry-over from other donors' samples. The genes are TRBV25-1 and TRBJ2-7, with a tentative D call TRBD2 (5 bases). This CDR3 reads CASSSGADFPYYEQYF. The CDR3 coding sequence is TGTGCCAGCAGTTCAGGAGCGGATTTCCCTTACTACGAGCAGTACTTC.